The 25 T cell receptor beta chains presented below share a single source sample, sequenced in a study of T cell repertoires in cytomegalovirus infection. TCRdb passed the reads through MiXCR, listing each CDR3 protein once. The table records approximately 120,000 distinct CDR3 sequences, 25% to 35% of them present only once. Their recognized antigens are unknown. The sequencing here drew on CD8+ T cells from cultured PBMCs, taken from culture after CMV antigen stimulation. The origin of the receptors is a human donor in good health (CMV status not recorded). Some clones in this sample may be carry-over from other donors' samples.

The sample holds a few counts of this clonotype. The chain combines TRBV12-3 or TRBV12-4 with TRBJ1-5; perhaps TRBD1 as D (5 bases). The V gene lost 5 bases and the J gene lost 3 bases, with 8 bases spanning the gap. The CDR3 is made up of 13 amino acids. The CDR3 DNA follows: TGTGCCAGCAGTGACAGTGACAATCAGCCCCAGCATTTT. Amino acid sequence: CASSDSDNQPQHF.

In regard to this clonotype: A read error is possible here, since a much larger clone lies one base away. This chain joins TRBV7-9 and TRBJ1-5, with a tentative D call TRBD1 (5 bases). CDR3 length: 15 amino acids. The V and J ends lost 2 bases and 2 bases respectively, with 10 bases between them. The germline gives CDR1 SEHNR, CDR2 FQNEAQ (reference sequence). CDR3 DNA: TGTGCCAGCAGCTTAACCGAAGGGGGCAATCAGCCCCAGCATTTT. Amino acid sequence: CASSLTEGGNQPQHF. The complete variable domain, with remaining parts taken from reference TRBV7-9 and TRBJ1-5, reads DTGVSQNPRHKITKRGQNVTFRCDPISEHNRLYWYRQTLGQGPEFLTYFQNEAQLEKSRLLSDRFSAERPKGSFSTLEIQRTEQGDSAMYLCASSLTEGGNQPQHFGDGTRLSIL.

This clonotype appeared a few times. The rearrangement links TRBV7-2 to TRBJ1-2; 8 bases are a match to TRBD1. CDR3 length: 15 amino acids. CDR1 is SGHTA and CDR2 is FQGNSA in the germline V gene. V lost 3 bases, J lost 8 bases, and 11 bases stayed unmatched. The DNA for the CDR3 is TGTGCCAGCAGCTTCTACAGGGGGTCCTTTGGGGGCTACACCTTC. This gives the protein CASSFYRGSFGGYTF. The variable domain in full, completed from reference TRBV7-2 and TRBJ1-2, reads GAGVSQSPSNKVTEKGKDVELRCDPISGHTALYWYRQSLGQGLEFLIYFQGNSAPDKSGLPSDRFSAERTGGSVSTLTIQRTQQEDSAVYLCASSFYRGSFGGYTFGSGTRLTVV.

This clonotype has a handful of counts. The V gene is TRBV6-1, the J gene TRBJ2-1; D may match TRBD1 or TRBD2 (5 bases each). CDR1 MNHNS and CDR2 SASEGT come from the germline V gene. This CDR3 spans 10 amino acids. V was trimmed by 8 bases and J by 6 bases, leaving 5 bases between them. CDR3 in DNA: TGTGCCAGCGGGGGCAATGAGCAGTTCTTC. Translation gives CASGGNEQFF.

Comment on this clonotype: A much bigger clone sits one base away, suggesting this may be a read error. J is TRBJ2-7 and V is TRBV7-2; TRBD2 matches 7 bases. V was clipped by 3 bases and J by 5 bases; unmatched bases: 7. CDR3 length equals 14 residues. The germline V gene encodes CDR1 SGHTA and CDR2 FQGNSA. Here the CDR3 DNA reads TGTGCCAGCAGCTTCCTAGCGGTTAGCGACGAGCAGTACTTC. Translated, it gives CASSFLAVSDEQYF. Full variable domain (outside the CDR3, taken from reference TRBV7-2 and TRBJ2-7): GAGVSQSPSNKVTEKGKDVELRCDPISGHTALYWYRQSLGQGLEFLIYFQGNSAPDKSGLPSDRFSAERTGGSVSTLTIQRTQQEDSAVYLCASSFLAVSDEQYFGPGTRLTVT.

V and J are TRBV28 and TRBJ1-6; D is unclear. This CDR3 is 16 amino acids long. The V gene lost 3 bases and the J gene lost 2 bases, with 11 bases spanning the gap. From germline, CDR1 is MDHEN and CDR2 SYDVKM. CDR3 sequence: CASSLVPTPYNSPLHF. The CDR3 DNA reads as TGTGCCAGCAGTTTGGTCCCCACCCCCTATAATTCACCCCTCCACTTT.

At least ten counts were recorded for this clonotype. The chain joins TRBV20-1 to TRBJ1-1; unclear D gene. The CDR3 runs to 13 residues. Trimming removed 2 bases from V and 0 bases from J, with 7 bases in between. The germline gives CDR1 DFQATT, CDR2 SNEGSKA (reference sequence). The CDR3 nucleotides read TGCAGTGCTAGATGGATAATGAACACTGAAGCTTTCTTT. Amino acid sequence: CSARWIMNTEAFF.

V is TRBV7-6 and J is TRBJ2-5, with 7 bases fitting TRBD1. The junction had 5 bases not matched to a gene; V was cut back by 5 bases and J by 5 bases. This CDR3 is built from 13 residues. Germline V lookup: CDR1 SGHVS, CDR2 FNYEAQ. The CDR3 region is CASSPRQGETQYF. The CDR3, as DNA: TGTGCCAGCAGCCCCAGACAGGGTGAGACCCAGTACTTC.

DNA of the CDR3: TGTGCCAGCAGCACCGTGGGGGCAGGGGTCGAGCAGTACTTC. This codes for CASSTVGAGVEQYF. The V and J genes are TRBV7-6 and TRBJ2-7, with D tentatively TRBD1 (6 bases). This CDR3 region has 14 residues. V dropped 5 bases and J dropped 6 bases, with 17 bases sitting between them. The V gene's germline CDR1 is SGHVS and CDR2 FNYEAQ.

The CDR3 coding sequence is TGTGCCAGCAGTCCCTCTGGGGCTGACTACGAGCAGTACTTC. This codes for CASSPSGADYEQYF. The rearrangement joins TRBV12-3 or TRBV12-4 to TRBJ2-7; tentative D call: TRBD1 (5 bases). The CDR3 has 14 residues. V gave up 5 bases and J gave up 3 bases, with 14 bases separating them.

This clonotype has only a few counts. This chain links TRBV4-1 with TRBJ2-7; D perhaps matches TRBD1 (6 bases). The germline V and J ends were trimmed by 1 base and 0 bases, with 7 bases remaining between them. The CDR3 length is 14 residues. The V gene's germline CDR1 is MGHRA and CDR2 YSYEKL. The CDR3 region is CASSQGTDSYEQYF. CDR3 nucleotide sequence: TGCGCCAGCAGCCAAGGGACAGACTCCTACGAGCAGTACTTC.

This chain links TRBV7-6 with TRBJ2-2, with 14 nucleotides matching TRBD2. V dropped 5 bases and J dropped 5; count of bases not matched to a gene: 22. This CDR3 region has 22 residues. Germline lookup yields CDR1 SGHVS and CDR2 FNYEAQ. DNA of the CDR3: TGTGCCAGCAGCCTCGGACCTGGTCGACTAGCGGGGGGGGCAAGACCGACCGGGGAGCTGTTTTTT. Encoded protein: CASSLGPGRLAGGARPTGELFF. The full variable domain, rest sourced from reference TRBV7-6 and TRBJ2-2, is GAGVSQSPRYKVTKRGQDVALRCDPISGHVSLYWYRQALGQGPEFLTYFNYEAQQDKSGLPNDRFSAERPEGSISTLTIQRTEQRDSAMYRCASSLGPGRLAGGARPTGELFFGEGSRLTVL.

This clonotype has more than one count but fewer than ten. CDR3: CASSFRVGGVTYNEQFF. In DNA, the CDR3 is TGTGCCAGCAGTTTTCGGGTCGGGGGGGTTACCTACAATGAGCAGTTCTTC. This rearrangement joins TRBV28 to TRBJ2-1, with 8 positions matching TRBD2. Germline CDR1 MDHEN, CDR2 SYDVKM. The CDR3 sequence is 17 residues long. The V gene end was trimmed by 3 bases and the J gene end by 2 bases; junction bases not matched to a gene: 9.

The V and J genes are TRBV7-9 and TRBJ1-6; 10 positions agree with TRBD1. Germline values: CDR1 SEHNR, CDR2 FQNEAQ (reference sequence). The CDR3 extends over 14 amino acids. J was trimmed by 8 bases and V by 3 bases; bases with no gene match: 1. The CDR3 spells CASSLGTGDSPLHF. The CDR3 DNA reads TGTGCCAGCAGCTTGGGGACAGGGGATTCACCCCTCCACTTT.

The chain carries TRBV19 and TRBJ1-1, with 7 nucleotides matching TRBD1. With 3 bases clipped from V and 2 bases from J, the junction kept 9 bases outside the gene matches. The CDR3 spans 16 residues. Germline CDR1 reads LNHDA; CDR2 reads SQIVND (reference sequence). CDR3 in amino acids: CASSMRFWDSNTEAFF. In nucleotides, the CDR3 is TGTGCCAGTAGTATGCGTTTTTGGGACAGCAACACTGAAGCTTTCTTT.

This clonotype was counted ten times or more. The chain is built from TRBV20-1 and TRBJ1-1; D possibly corresponds to TRBD1 (6 bases). V was pared by 0 bases and J by 4 bases, with 12 bases between. Germline V gene data show CDR1 as DFQATT and CDR2 as SNEGSKA (reference sequence). CDR3 length: 14 residues. This chain's CDR3 is CSAREIRGGTEAFF. The DNA for the CDR3 is TGCAGTGCTAGAGAGATCAGGGGCGGCACTGAAGCTTTCTTT.

This rearrangement joins TRBV27 to TRBJ2-3; possible D gene TRBD1, 6 bases. CDR3 length: 15 residues. Germline assignment: CDR1 MNHEY and CDR2 SMNVEV (reference sequence). V lost 5 bases and J lost 4, with 16 bases in between. For the CDR3, the DNA is TGTGCCAGCAGTCCGTCCGGGACATTGGCAGATACGCAGTATTTT. As protein: CASSPSGTLADTQYF.

This clonotype has only a few counts. V usage is TRBV2 and J usage is TRBJ2-7, with 9 nucleotides matching TRBD1. The CDR3 contains 17 residues. Germline loops: CDR1 SNHLY, CDR2 FYNNEI. The junction had 16 bases not matched to a gene; V was cut back by 7 bases and J by 3 bases. CDR3 in DNA: TGTGCCAGCATCGCCAAGGCCGGGACAGGGATTCACTACGAGCAGTACTTC. It translates to CASIAKAGTGIHYEQYF.

The V call is TRBV5-1, the J call TRBJ1-1, with D possibly matching TRBD1 (5 bases). V lost 2 bases and J lost 4, with 12 bases in between. The CDR3 loop spans 14 amino acids. From germline, CDR1 is SGHRS and CDR2 YFSETQ. Here the CDR3 DNA reads TGCGCCAGCAGCTTAAGGGGTAGGGTCACTGAAGCTTTCTTT. This codes for CASSLRGRVTEAFF.

The V and J genes are TRBV6-6 and TRBJ1-3, with a tentative D call TRBD1 (5 bases). CDR3 size: 12 residues. V shed 6 bases and J shed 4 bases, with 7 bases lying between them. Germline CDR1 and CDR2: MNHNY and SVGAGI (reference sequence). Written as DNA, the CDR3 is TGTGCCAGCAGCACAGGCGGAAACACCATATATTTT. This gives the protein CASSTGGNTIYF.

This chain links TRBV4-1 with TRBJ2-7; D gene unclear. Trimming pared 5 bases from V and 1 base from J, leaving 12 bases between. The CDR3 length is 14 residues. CDR1 MGHRA and CDR2 YSYEKL come from the germline V gene. The CDR3 DNA reads as TGCGCCAGCAGCAATGTTGGGGTTTCCTACGAGCAGTACTTC. It codes for CASSNVGVSYEQYF.

This clonotype was picked up a small number of times. The rearrangement joins TRBV19 to TRBJ2-3; tentatively, D is TRBD2 (6 bases). Germline loops: CDR1 LNHDA, CDR2 SQIVND (reference sequence). Trimming stripped 6 bases from V and 1 base from J, with 17 bases between. CDR3 length: 16 amino acids. In DNA, the CDR3 is TGTGCCAGTAGCGACTTCCGGGGGTCGGGCACAGATACGCAGTATTTT. This sequence encodes CASSDFRGSGTDTQYF.

The V call is TRBV11-2, the J call TRBJ2-2; TRBD1 aligns across 9 bases. V was pared by 4 bases and J by 5 bases, with 8 bases of the junction left unmatched. The CDR3 is 16 residues long. The germline V gene has CDR1 SGHAT and CDR2 FQNNGV. CDR3 in DNA: TGTGCCAGCAGCTCGCAACAGGGGGCGCGAACCGGGGAGCTGTTTTTT. Amino acid sequence: CASSSQQGARTGELFF. Filled out from reference TRBV11-2 and TRBJ2-2, the complete variable domain reads EAGVAQSPRYKIIEKRQSVAFWCNPISGHATLYWYQQILGQGPKLLIQFQNNGVVDDSQLPKDRFSAERLKGVDSTLKIQPAKLEDSAVYLCASSSQQGARTGELFFGEGSRLTVL.

The rearrangement uses TRBV20-1 and TRBJ2-7; D assignment may be TRBD1 or TRBD2 (5 bases each). Between the trimmed V and J ends, which lost 2 bases and 4 bases, there was a span of 18 bases. The CDR3 covers 15 residues. Germline CDR1 DFQATT, CDR2 SNEGSKA (reference sequence). The CDR3 loop is CSARISGTSYYEQYF. CDR3 coding DNA: TGCAGTGCTAGAATTTCCGGGACCTCGTATTACGAGCAGTACTTC.

The V call is TRBV12-3 or TRBV12-4, the J call TRBJ1-1, with D perhaps matching TRBD1 (5 bases). V lost 4 bases to trimming and J lost 4 bases, with 10 bases between them. There are 13 residues in the CDR3. CDR3 DNA sequence: TGTGCCAGCAGTTACGGGGGGACCACTGAAGCTTTCTTT. Translated, it gives CASSYGGTTEAFF.